Presented here are 17 T cell receptor beta chains from one specimen sequenced in a study of shared clonotypes between healthy human individuals. TCRdb's table, derived via immunoSEQ multiplex PCR, lists solely in-frame clones and lacks some. The table records some 980,000 clones, over 60% of them present only once. The sequencing sample was made of memory CD4+ T cells sorted from blood. Subset reported: CD45RA-negative fraction. The receptors derive from a man aged 18 to 30 in good health.

The rearrangement links TRBV29-1 to TRBJ2-4; D might be TRBD2 (5 bases). The V and J ends lost 7 bases and 5 bases respectively, with 12 bases between them. This CDR3 comprises 12 residues. CDR1 is SQVTM, CDR2 ANQGSEA, per germline. DNA for the CDR3: TGCAGCGCAAGTTGGGGAGAAAACATTCAGTACTTC. It is translated as CSASWGENIQYF.

The chain carries TRBV2 and TRBJ2-6; D is perhaps TRBD2 (5 bases). V dropped 6 bases and J dropped 0 bases, with 15 bases sitting between them. This CDR3 has 17 residues. Germline V lookup: CDR1 SNHLY, CDR2 FYNNEI. The CDR3 is CASRARTSSSGANVLTF. The CDR3 DNA reads TGTGCCAGCAGGGCTAGGACTTCCAGCTCTGGGGCCAACGTCCTGACTTTC.

The chain links TRBV18 to TRBJ1-6, with TRBD1 matching 7 bases. This CDR3 has 15 amino acids. Germline values: CDR1 KGHSH, CDR2 LQKENI. With V trimmed by 6 bases and J by 0 bases, 2 bases remained unmatched. The CDR3 bases are TGTGCCAGCTCGGGACAGAGCTCCTATAATTCACCCCTCCACTTT. Translation: CASSGQSSYNSPLHF.

The chain recombines TRBV11-1 with TRBJ2-6; D possibly uses TRBD1 or TRBD2 (5 bases each). This CDR3 is built from 14 residues. Germline V gene lookup returns CDR1 SGHAT and CDR2 FQDESV (reference sequence). Trimming shortened V by 5 bases and J by 12 bases, and 17 bases separated the two germline ends. CDR3 loop: CASSHFRGPGVLTF. CDR3 in DNA: TGTGCCAGCAGCCACTTCCGGGGACCTGGCGTCCTGACTTTC.

This sequence joins TRBV11-2 and TRBJ2-3; D not resolved. CDR1 is SGHAT, CDR2 FQNNGV, per germline. This CDR3 comprises 16 residues. V dropped 1 base and J dropped 1 base, with 12 bases sitting between them. CDR3 residues: CASSLGFTTGTDTQYF. The CDR3 DNA reads TGTGCCAGCAGCTTAGGTTTTACGACCGGCACAGATACGCAGTATTTT.

The chain uses TRBV9 and TRBJ1-2; D unclear. In germline, CDR1 is SGDLS, CDR2 YYNGEE. There are 14 residues in the CDR3. V was shortened by 0 bases and J by 8 bases, with 14 bases between the two germline ends. DNA for the CDR3: TGTGCCAGCAGCGTAGAGGTCGTCCCTTTCGGCTACACCTTC. Its protein is CASSVEVVPFGYTF.

V gene TRBV30 combines with J gene TRBJ2-5; 7 nucleotides match TRBD2. Trimming at V came to 0 bases and at J to 1 base, leaving 11 bases not matched to a gene. The CDR3 extends over 17 amino acids. CDR1 is GTSNPN, CDR2 SVGIG, per germline (reference sequence). As DNA, the CDR3 is TGTGCCTGGAGTGTACCAAGACTAGCAGAGATCCAAGAGACCCAGTACTTC. Amino acid sequence: CAWSVPRLAEIQETQYF. The full variable domain, rest sourced from reference TRBV30 and TRBJ2-5, is SQTIHQWPATLVQPVGSPLSLECTVEGTSNPNLYWYRQAAGRGLQLLFYSVGIGQISSEVPQNLSASRPQDRQFILSSKKLLLSDSGFYLCAWSVPRLAEIQETQYFGPGTRLLVL.

The rearrangement uses TRBV21-1 and TRBJ2-2. TRBV21-1 is tagged as a pseudogene. The CDR3 runs 12 residues. CDR3 region: CASRRGTGELFF. The CDR3 DNA follows: TGTGCCAGCAGGAGGGGAACCGGGGAGCTGTTTTTT.

The genes are TRBV18 and TRBJ1-6; D might be TRBD1 (5 bases). In germline, CDR1 is KGHSH, CDR2 LQKENI. Trimming took 4 bases from V and 8 from J, leaving 18 bases between them. The CDR3 runs to 16 residues. Written as DNA, the CDR3 is TGTGCCAGCTCACTCCTGGGTGGCAGGGTCTATTCACCCCTCCACTTT. This encodes CASSLLGGRVYSPLHF. Full variable domain (missing parts from reference TRBV18 and TRBJ1-6): NAGVMQNPRHLVRRRGQEARLRCSPMKGHSHVYWYRQLPEEGLKFMVYLQKENIIDESGMPKERFSAEFPKEGPSILRIQQVVRGDSAAYFCASSLLGGRVYSPLHFGNGTRLTVT.

The chain links TRBV27 to TRBJ2-7; unclear D gene. This CDR3 spans 14 amino acids. Germline loops: CDR1 MNHEY, CDR2 SMNVEV (reference sequence). The V end was cut by 7 bases, the J end by 5 bases, with 18 bases between. The CDR3 spells CASTDSLRSHEQYF. For the CDR3, the DNA is TGTGCCAGCACCGATTCCCTTCGCAGTCACGAGCAGTACTTC.

Concerning this clone: This same CDR3 is encoded by further DNA sequences in the sample. V gene TRBV10-3 combines with J gene TRBJ1-1; no clear D gene. Germline V CDR1 and CDR2: ENHRY, SYGVKD. The V gene lost 6 bases and the J gene lost 2 bases, with 4 bases spanning the gap. The CDR3 extends over 11 amino acids. CDR3 in amino acids: CAIRANTEAFF. CDR3 nucleotide sequence: TGTGCCATCAGAGCTAACACTGAAGCTTTCTTT.

The rearrangement joins TRBV19 to TRBJ1-1; 8 bases align to TRBD1. This CDR3 region has 16 residues. Trimming removed 5 bases from V and 1 base from J; junction bases left unmatched: 9. Germline CDR1 is LNHDA and CDR2 is SQIVND (reference sequence). In nucleotides, the CDR3 is TGTGCCAGTAGTCCGGGGACAGGCGACGGGAACACTGAAGCTTTCTTT. Translation gives CASSPGTGDGNTEAFF.

J is TRBJ2-5 and V is TRBV27; 8 bases are a match to TRBD1. The CDR3 runs to 14 residues. V dropped 7 bases and J dropped 3; count of bases not matched to a gene: 7. Germline V lookup: CDR1 MNHEY, CDR2 SMNVEV (reference sequence). Here the CDR3 reads CASMQGALEETQYF. CDR3 DNA: TGTGCCAGCATGCAGGGGGCATTGGAAGAGACCCAGTACTTC.

The V gene is TRBV6-5, the J gene TRBJ1-6; D is ambiguous. CDR3 size: 14 residues. The germline CDR1 and CDR2 sequences are MNHEY and SVGAGI. Trimming removed 2 bases at V and 4 bases at J, with 6 bases between. CDR3 DNA: TGTGCCAGCAGTTACAAACAGTATAATTCACCCCTCCACTTT. This encodes CASSYKQYNSPLHF.

This chain uses TRBV18 with TRBJ2-5; tentative D call: TRBD1 (7 bases). Per germline, CDR1 KGHSH and CDR2 LQKENI. V lost 3 bases, J lost 5 bases, and 16 bases lay in between. This CDR3 is built from 15 residues. The chain's CDR3 is CASSPSTGRLETQYF. CDR3 DNA: TGTGCCAGCTCACCTTCGACAGGGAGGTTGGAGACCCAGTACTTC.

This clone appeared a single time. This chain connects TRBV11-3 to TRBJ2-2; no clear D. This CDR3 region has 14 residues. The ends were cut back, 0 bases at V and 6 bases at J, with 8 bases in the middle. Germline V gene data show CDR1 as SGHNT and CDR2 as YENEEA. The CDR3 reads CASSLDRTAGELFF. The DNA for the CDR3 is TGTGCCAGCAGCTTAGATCGAACGGCCGGGGAGCTGTTTTTT.

The genes are TRBV9 and TRBJ2-5; either TRBD1 or TRBD2 may fit D (5 bases each). CDR1 SGDLS and CDR2 YYNGEE come from the germline V gene. This CDR3 spans 14 amino acids. V was clipped by 4 bases and J by 2 bases, with 12 bases between them. DNA of the CDR3: TGTGCCAGCAGCCCCGGGACGGCACAAGAGACCCAGTACTTC. This translates into CASSPGTAQETQYF. The whole variable domain, remainder taken from reference TRBV9 and TRBJ2-5, is DSGVTQTPKHLITATGQRVTLRCSPRSGDLSVYWYQQSLDQGLQFLIQYYNGEERAKGNILERFSAQQFPDLHSELNLSSLELGDSALYFCASSPGTAQETQYFGPGTRLLVL.